Sequencing of this T cell receptor beta chain was carried out in a study of control samples from healthy donors and cancer patients. With 6 bases removed from V and 4 bases from J, the gap between germline ends came to 14 bases. The CDR3 runs 14 residues. Germline V CDR1 and CDR2: SNHLY, FYNNEI. Assay: immunoSEQ multiplex PCR; the TCRdb copy retains only in-frame clones and omits some. The top ten clones hold around 2.5% of a sample with roughly 130,000 clones, roughly 90% of them seen once. Sequenced sample: blood. The chain is built from TRBV2 and TRBJ2-3; D possibly corresponds to TRBD1 (6 bases). This receptor was obtained from a man between 18 and 29 years old in good health. Here the CDR3 reads CASRKQGIADTQYF. CDR3 DNA: TGTGCCAGCAGGAAACAGGGTATTGCAGATACGCAGTATTTT.